Below, 4 T cell receptor beta chains from the same sample are listed, as sequenced in a study of CD8 T cells in ankylosing spondylitis. TCRdb recomputed calls from the 5' RACE reads with MiXCR, one row per CDR3 protein. The table records approximately 540,000 distinct CDR3 sequences, roughly 13% of them present only once. Their target antigens are unknown. Study-level results: There was a TCR beta motif, made of several highly homologous variants, that appeared characteristic of ankylosing spondylitis blood.

The specimen was blood, either unsorted or a sorted T cell fraction (not recorded which). The receptors derive from a male donor with ankylosing spondylitis.

This clonotype is judged medium-sized. V is TRBV4-2 and J is TRBJ2-1, with 8 bases matching TRBD1. J lost 7 bases, V lost 1 base, and 9 bases had no gene match. CDR3 size: 16 residues. CDR1 is LGHNA, CDR2 YNFKEQ, per germline. Here the CDR3 reads CASSQAGAGGRNEQFF. The CDR3 coding sequence is TGTGCCAGCAGCCAAGCGGGGGCAGGGGGCAGGAATGAGCAGTTCTTC.

This clonotype was recorded many times. The chain is built from TRBV12-3 or TRBV12-4 and TRBJ2-1; 15 bases map to TRBD2. The CDR3 length is 17 residues. The junction had 11 bases not matched to a gene; V was cut back by 8 bases and J by 6 bases. CDR3 DNA: TGTGCCAGCTTTGGGACTAGCGGGAGGCTTAGGGGCAATGAGCAGTTCTTC. It encodes CASFGTSGRLRGNEQFF.

The genes are TRBV7-9 and TRBJ2-1; tentatively, D is TRBD1 (6 bases). CDR1 and CDR2 (germline): SEHNR, FQNEAQ (reference sequence). CDR3 length: 14 amino acids. Trimming shortened V by 11 bases and J by 7 bases, and 21 bases separated the two germline ends. This CDR3 is CAVPGDEMLNEQFF. The CDR3 DNA follows: TGTGCCGTTCCAGGGGATGAGATGCTTAATGAGCAGTTCTTC.

On this clonotype itself: One end of the junction does not line up with germline, which may come from a read error. The chain has TRBV11-2 and TRBJ2-5, with D tentatively TRBD2 (6 bases). Looked up from germline, CDR1 is SGHAT and CDR2 is FQNNGV. The CDR3 is 16 residues long. The CDR3 region is CDSSLSGYGGEETQYF. For the CDR3, the DNA is TGTGACAGCAGCTTATCGGGGTACGGGGGTGAAGAGACCCAGTACTTC.